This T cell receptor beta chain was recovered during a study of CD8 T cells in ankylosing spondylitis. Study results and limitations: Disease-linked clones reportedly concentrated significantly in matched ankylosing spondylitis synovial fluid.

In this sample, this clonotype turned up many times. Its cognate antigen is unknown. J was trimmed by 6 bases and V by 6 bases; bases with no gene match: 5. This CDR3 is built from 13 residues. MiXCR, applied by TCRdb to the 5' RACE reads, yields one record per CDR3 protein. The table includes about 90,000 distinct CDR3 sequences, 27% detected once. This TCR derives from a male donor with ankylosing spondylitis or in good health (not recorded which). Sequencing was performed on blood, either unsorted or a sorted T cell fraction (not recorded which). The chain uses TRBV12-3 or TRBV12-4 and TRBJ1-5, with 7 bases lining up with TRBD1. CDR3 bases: TGTGCCAGCAGCAAGAACAGGGGTCAGCCCCAGCATTTT. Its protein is CASSKNRGQPQHF.